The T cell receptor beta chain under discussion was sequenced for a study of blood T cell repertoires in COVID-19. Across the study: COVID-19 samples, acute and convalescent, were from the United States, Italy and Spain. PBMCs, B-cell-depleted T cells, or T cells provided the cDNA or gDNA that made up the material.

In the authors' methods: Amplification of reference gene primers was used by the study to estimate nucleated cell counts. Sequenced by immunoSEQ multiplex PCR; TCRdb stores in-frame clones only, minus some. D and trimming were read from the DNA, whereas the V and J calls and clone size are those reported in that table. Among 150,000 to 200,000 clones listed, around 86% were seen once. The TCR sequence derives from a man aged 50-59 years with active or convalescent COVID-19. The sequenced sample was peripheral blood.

In DNA form, the CDR3 reads TGTGCCAGCTCACCAGAAGGACAGAGGTTAAATGAAAAACTGTTTTTT. Translation gives CASSPEGQRLNEKLFF. The chain carries TRBV18 and TRBJ1-4; maybe TRBD1 (6 bases). Germline V gives CDR1 KGHSH, CDR2 LQKENI. The length of the CDR3 is 16 residues. V lost 2 bases and J lost 5, with 15 bases in between.